This T cell receptor beta chain was retrieved from a study of T cells in Graves' hyperthyroidism and ophthalmopathy. Study information: Peripheral blood draws took place at initial diagnosis, ahead of any treatment. Broader study findings: Appearing also in blood were most of the thyroid clonotypes expanded above 0.001. A model using 13 V-J features told ophthalmopathy apart from stable hyperthyroidism.

Comments on this clonotype: Its antigen is not known.

Researchers took RNA transcripts and amplified the TCR beta CDR3 regions from them. Initially, a first-round RT-PCR of the TCR CDR3 employed the HTBI primer set. TCRdb re-analysed the multiplex PCR reads in MiXCR, keeping a single row per CDR3 protein. This sample has about 840,000 distinct CDR3 sequences, with around 38% found just once. The V gene's germline CDR1 is SQVTM and CDR2 ANQGSEA. The CDR3 sequence is 12 residues long. V lost 6 bases, J lost 2 bases, and 10 bases lay in between. PBMCs came from 10 ml fresh peripheral blood. This clonotype originated in a man younger than 35 with Graves' hyperthyroidism. This chain uses TRBV29-1 with TRBJ2-5; possible D gene TRBD2, 5 bases. The sequenced sample was blood. The CDR3: CSVGRGQETQYF. CDR3 coding DNA: TGCAGCGTAGGTCGGGGACAAGAGACCCAGTACTTC. The full variable domain, with the rest looked up from reference TRBV29-1 and TRBJ2-5, is SAVISQKPSRDICQRGTSLTIQCQVDSQVTMMFWYRQQPGQSLTLIATANQGSEATYESGFVIDKFPISRPNLTFSTLTVSNMSPEDSSIYLCSVGRGQETQYFGPGTRLLVL.